This record looks at one T cell receptor (beta chain) sequence and its context. The data originate from a study of blood T cell repertoires in COVID-19. TCRdb keeps only in-frame clones here, not all; method: immunoSEQ multiplex PCR. The top ten clones hold 4% to 6% of a sample with 50,000 to 65,000 clones, roughly 87% of them seen once. Germline-derived CDR1 and CDR2 are SGDLS and YYNGEE. The ends lost 2 bases at V and 2 bases at J; junction bases unmatched: 7. The CDR3 consists of 17 residues. This TCR was recovered from a man between 60 and 75 years old with active COVID-19. The specimen was peripheral blood. This chain joins TRBV9 and TRBJ2-7; 13 bases are a match to TRBD2. CDR3 loop: CASSVGLAGDKTYEQYF. CDR3 nucleotide sequence: TGTGCCAGCAGCGTCGGACTAGCGGGAGATAAGACCTACGAGCAGTACTTC.